Each of the 12 T cell receptor beta chains below was sequenced from the same sample in a study of blood T cell repertoires in COVID-19. Clones were sequenced by immunoSEQ multiplex PCR, and TCRdb holds only the in-frame ones, with some missing. The data contain 250,000 or so clones, approximately 90% of them singletons. The source material was PBMCs or T cells enriched from blood (not recorded which). The source is a human donor in a cohort exposed to, infected with or recovered from COVID-19 (not recorded which). The donor label of this sample is uncertain.

The chain uses TRBV7-3 and TRBJ1-2; 9 bases line up with TRBD1. CDR3 length: 13 amino acids. The germline gives CDR1 SGHTA, CDR2 FQGTGA. Losses at the gene ends were 5 bases for V and 6 bases for J; bases not matched to a gene: 4. CDR3 nucleotides: TGTGCCAGCAGCCGGGACAGGGACCATGGCTACACCTTC. It yields the protein CASSRDRDHGYTF.

CDR3 region: CASSFQASSYNEQFF. CDR3 nucleotide sequence: TGCGCCAGCAGCTTTCAGGCCAGCTCCTACAATGAGCAGTTCTTC. The chain recombines TRBV5-1 with TRBJ2-1, with no clear D. The CDR3 covers 15 residues. Per germline, CDR1 SGHRS and CDR2 YFSETQ. Trimming cost V 2 bases and J 0 bases, with 9 bases left between them.

This chain connects TRBV7-6 to TRBJ2-1; 10 bases are shared with TRBD1. Germline trimming cut 4 bases from V and 6 bases from J; bases unmatched to any gene: 3. The CDR3 consists of 14 residues. Germline V lookup: CDR1 SGHVS, CDR2 FNYEAQ. For the CDR3, the DNA is TGTGCCAGCAGCTCTAGGACAGGGGGCAATGAGCAGTTCTTC. This encodes CASSSRTGGNEQFF.

This clone appeared a single time. The gene calls are TRBV21-1 and TRBJ2-4; the table's D gene call, TRBD1, was not cross checked with the DNA. TRBV21-1 is an annotated pseudogene. The CDR3 spans 14 residues. The CDR3, as DNA: TGTGCCAGCAGCCAGGTGCTGTACGAAAACATTCAGTACTTC. It translates to CASSQVLYENIQYF.

This clone has ten or more counts. In DNA, the CDR3 is TGTGCCAGCAGTTTATCGCCGTGGACTAGCGGGGACAAAGATACGCAGTATTTT. Translating it yields CASSLSPWTSGDKDTQYF. This chain joins TRBV27 and TRBJ2-3; 12 bases agree with TRBD2. J lost 5 bases, V lost 0 bases, and 9 bases had no gene match. CDR3 length: 18 residues. Germline V gene sequence: CDR1 MNHEY, CDR2 SMNVEV (reference sequence).

This clone has just one count. V gene TRBV7-9 combines with J gene TRBJ1-1, with a possible D match to TRBD1 (5 bases). Trimming took off 4 bases at V and 5 bases at J, with 20 bases between the two ends. CDR1 is SEHNR, CDR2 FQNEAQ, per germline (reference sequence). This CDR3 has 16 residues. CDR3 amino acids: CASSYARRRESTEAFF. As DNA, the CDR3 is TGTGCCAGCAGCTATGCCAGACGCAGGGAATCGACTGAAGCTTTCTTT.

The CDR3 sequence is CASTGLWLNTEAFF. The CDR3 DNA is TGTGCCAGCACCGGACTTTGGTTGAACACTGAAGCTTTCTTT. The chain recombines TRBV2 with TRBJ1-1; D remains ambiguous. V was shortened by 7 bases and J by 0 bases, with 12 bases between the two germline ends. CDR1 is SNHLY, CDR2 FYNNEI, per germline. The CDR3 consists of 14 residues.

This clone is a singleton in its sample. The J gene is TRBJ1-2, the V gene TRBV2; maybe TRBD1 (5 bases). From germline, CDR1 is SNHLY and CDR2 FYNNEI. V was cut by 8 bases and J by 10 bases, with 23 bases left in between. CDR3 length: 14 residues. In DNA, the CDR3 is TGTGCCAGCGTAATACCAGGGAAGATGGTTGACTACACCTTC. Translating gives CASVIPGKMVDYTF.

This clone has at least ten counts. The chain uses TRBV13 and TRBJ1-1; perhaps TRBD1 as D (5 bases). The V gene's germline CDR1 is PRHDT and CDR2 FYEKMQ (reference sequence). Trimming took off 3 bases at V and 1 base at J, with 9 bases between the two ends. This CDR3 has 14 amino acids. The CDR3 loop reads CASSLGGGNTEAFF. For the CDR3, the DNA is TGTGCCAGCAGCTTGGGGGGTGGGAACACTGAAGCTTTCTTT.

This clone was counted a single time. The same CDR3 is also encoded by other DNA sequences in this sample. This chain connects TRBV7-3 to TRBJ2-1, with D unresolved. Deletions cut 6 bases from V and 0 bases from J, with 12 bases between. This CDR3 has 15 amino acids. Germline V lookup: CDR1 SGHTA, CDR2 FQGTGA. The CDR3 is CASSPSASSYNEQFF. As DNA, the CDR3 is TGTGCCAGCAGTCCGAGCGCGAGCTCCTACAATGAGCAGTTCTTC.

The CDR3 loop is CASSAGHLTHSPLHF. The CDR3 DNA is TGTGCCAGCAGCGCCGGACACCTAACACATTCACCCCTCCACTTT. V usage is TRBV9 and J usage is TRBJ1-6, with D maybe TRBD1 (5 bases). The germline V and J ends were trimmed by 3 bases and 8 bases, with 15 bases remaining between them. Germline CDR1 and CDR2: SGDLS and YYNGEE. CDR3 length: 15 amino acids.

This clone was seen just once. CDR3 nucleotides: TGTGCCAGCATCGGGATCTACGAGCAGTACTTC. Translated: CASIGIYEQYF. The rearrangement joins TRBV6-5 to TRBJ2-7; maybe TRBD2 (5 bases). Germline-derived CDR1 and CDR2 are MNHEY and SVGAGI. The CDR3 covers 11 residues. V shed 7 bases and J shed 3 bases, with 7 bases lying between them.